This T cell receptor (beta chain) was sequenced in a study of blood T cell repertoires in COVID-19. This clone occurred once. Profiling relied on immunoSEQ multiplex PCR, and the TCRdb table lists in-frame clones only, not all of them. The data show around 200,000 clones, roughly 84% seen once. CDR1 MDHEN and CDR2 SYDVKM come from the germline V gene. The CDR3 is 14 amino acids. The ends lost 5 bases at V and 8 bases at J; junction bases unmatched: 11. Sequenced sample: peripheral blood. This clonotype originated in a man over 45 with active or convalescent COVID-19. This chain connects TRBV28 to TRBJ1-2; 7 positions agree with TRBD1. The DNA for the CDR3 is TGTGCCAGCAGTCCTGGAGGGGGCGCTTTCGGCTACACCTTC. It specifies CASSPGGGAFGYTF.